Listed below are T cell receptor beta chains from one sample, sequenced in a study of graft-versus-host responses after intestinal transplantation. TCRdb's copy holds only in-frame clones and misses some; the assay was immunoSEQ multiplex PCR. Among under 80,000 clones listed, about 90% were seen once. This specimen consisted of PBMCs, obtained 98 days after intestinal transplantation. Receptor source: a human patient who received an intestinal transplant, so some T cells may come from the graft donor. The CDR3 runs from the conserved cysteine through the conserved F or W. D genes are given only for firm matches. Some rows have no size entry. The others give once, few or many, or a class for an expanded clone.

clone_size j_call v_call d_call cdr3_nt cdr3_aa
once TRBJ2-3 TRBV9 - TGTGCCAGCAGCGTAGAGGGAGACACAGATACGCAGTATTTT CASSVEGDTDTQYF
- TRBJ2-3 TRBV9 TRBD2 TGTGCCAGCAGCCCGTATGTTGGACTAGCGGCCACAGATACGCAGTATTTT CASSPYVGLAATDTQYF
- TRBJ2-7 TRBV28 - TGTGCCAGCAGTTTAGGACTACCCCCTACCTCCTACGAGCAGTACTTC CASSLGLPPTSYEQYF
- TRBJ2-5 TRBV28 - TGTGCCAGCAGTTCCATTTGGACAGTGGGGGGGGAGACCCAGTACTTC CASSSIWTVGGETQYF
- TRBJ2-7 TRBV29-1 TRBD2 TGCAGCGTTATAGGACTAGCGGAGCTCAACGAGCAGTACTTC CSVIGLAELNEQYF
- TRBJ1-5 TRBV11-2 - TGTGCCAGCAGCAGCGGACAGCTCAATCAGCCCCAGCATTTT CASSSGQLNQPQHF
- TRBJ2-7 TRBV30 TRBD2 TGTGCCTGGAAAAGGACTAGCGGGAGGGTGGACGAGCAGTACTTC CAWKRTSGRVDEQYF
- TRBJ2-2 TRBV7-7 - TGTGCTAGCAGCTTAGGCGGGAACACCGGGGAGCTGTTTTTT CASSLGGNTGELFF
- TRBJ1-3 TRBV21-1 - TGTGCCAGCATCCCCCTTGAGACATCTGGAAACACCATATATTTT CASIPLETSGNTIYF
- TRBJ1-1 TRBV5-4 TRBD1 TGTGCCAGCAGCTGGACAGGGGGCACTGAAGCTTTCTTT CASSWTGGTEAFF
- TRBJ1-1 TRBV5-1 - TGCGCCAGCAGCCCAACCGGGACTGTATCCTTCTTT CASSPTGTVSFF
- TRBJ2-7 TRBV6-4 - TGTGCCAGCAGTGAACGAGGGACCGCCTACGAGCAGTACTTC CASSERGTAYEQYF
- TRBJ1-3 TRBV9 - TGTGCCAGCAGCGTAGAGACAGGTCCGGGGAGCACCATATATTTT CASSVETGPGSTIYF
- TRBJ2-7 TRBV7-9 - TGTGCCAGCAGCTTCGCACAGGAACCCTACGAGCAGTACTTC CASSFAQEPYEQYF
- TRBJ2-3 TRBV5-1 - TGCGCCAGCAGTTGGGCCGGAACAACTAGCACAGATACGCAGTATTTT CASSWAGTTSTDTQYF
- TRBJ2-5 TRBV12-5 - TGTGCTAGTGGTTTGTGGCAGAAAAACCTAAAGGACCAGGGGGAGACCCAGTACTTC CASGLWQKNLKDQGETQYF
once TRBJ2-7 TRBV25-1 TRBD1 TGTGCCAGCAGTGGCGATGGACAGGGTCACGAGCAGTACTTC CASSGDGQGHEQYF
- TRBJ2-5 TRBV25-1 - - CASSDFRGAWETQYF
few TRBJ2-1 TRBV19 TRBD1 TGTGCCAGTAGTTGGCTTGGGACAGTTGAGCAGTTCTTC CASSWLGTVEQFF
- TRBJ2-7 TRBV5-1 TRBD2 TGCGCCAGCAGCTCCCCCGCCGGGGGGGCGGAAGAGCAGTACTTC CASSSPAGGAEEQYF
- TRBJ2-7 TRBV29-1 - TGCAGCGTTGCGGTCGGGATGGTCTCCTACGAGCAGTACTTC CSVAVGMVSYEQYF
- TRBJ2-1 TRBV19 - TGTGCCAGTAGTTACCTGCCGGGACTCACTACGAGCTCCTACAATGAGCAGTTCTTC CASSYLPGLTTSSYNEQFF
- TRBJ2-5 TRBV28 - TGTGCCAGCAGTTTCGAGCGGAGGACTCAAGAGACCCAGTACTTC CASSFERRTQETQYF
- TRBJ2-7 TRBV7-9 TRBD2 TGTGCCAGCAGCCGCCGGCGGGGGGCGTGGTACGAGCAGTACTTC CASSRRRGAWYEQYF
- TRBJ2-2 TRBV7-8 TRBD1 TGTGCCAGCAGCTTAGGGACAGGGGCGAACACCGGGGAGCTGTTTTTT CASSLGTGANTGELFF
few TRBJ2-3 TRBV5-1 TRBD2 TGCGCCAGCAGCTTGGCCGAGGGACTAGCGTACTTCACAGATACGCAGTATTTT CASSLAEGLAYFTDTQYF
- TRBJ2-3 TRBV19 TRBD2 TGTGCCAGTAGCGGGGGGGCGGCAGATACGCAGTATTTT CASSGGAADTQYF
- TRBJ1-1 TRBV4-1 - TGCGCCAGCAGCCTAAGTGAAGGGAGGACTGAAGCTTTCTTT CASSLSEGRTEAFF
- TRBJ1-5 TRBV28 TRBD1 TGTGCCAGCAGTGCGGGACAGGGGGCGAATCAGCCCCAGCATTTT CASSAGQGANQPQHF
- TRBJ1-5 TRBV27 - TGTGCCAGCAGTTTATCAGGGAGCGGCAAGCCCCAGCATTTT CASSLSGSGKPQHF
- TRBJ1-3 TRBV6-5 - TGTGCCAGCAGTTGGAGTACTGCTGGAAACACCATATATTTT CASSWSTAGNTIYF
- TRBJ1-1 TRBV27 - TGTGCCAGCAGTTTATCGGGGGGAGTGAACACTGAAGCTTTCTTT CASSLSGGVNTEAFF
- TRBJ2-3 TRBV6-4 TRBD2 TGTGCCAGCAGTGTTGTGGGACTAGCGGGAGGTGGGGACACAGATACGCAGTATTTT CASSVVGLAGGGDTDTQYF
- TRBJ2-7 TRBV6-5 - TGTGCCAGCAGTCCCTCCTACGAGCAGTACTTC CASSPSYEQYF
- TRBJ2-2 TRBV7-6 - TGTGCCAGCAGCCGCGAGGTACCTACCGGGGAGCTGTTTTTT CASSREVPTGELFF
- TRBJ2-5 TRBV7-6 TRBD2 TGTGCCAGCAGCTTAGTCGGACTAGCCGGCAGGGAGACCCAGTACTTC CASSLVGLAGRETQYF